The 14 T cell receptor beta chains listed next were all sequenced from one sample in a study of T cell responses to AZD1222 COVID-19 vaccine. Produced via immunoSEQ multiplex PCR; TCRdb's table is partial and in-frame only. The table has 64,000 or so clones, 84% seen once. Sequenced here: peripheral blood, sampled on day 0 of AZD1222 vaccination. The receptor set was obtained from an adult in good health.

The V call is TRBV5-1, the J call TRBJ2-5; D unclear. The V and J ends lost 4 bases and 0 bases respectively, with 7 bases between them. CDR3 size: 13 residues. The germline CDR1 and CDR2 sequences are SGHRS and YFSETQ. CDR3 bases: TGCGCCAGCAGCCCTGTGTACCAAGAGACCCAGTACTTC. Its protein product is CASSPVYQETQYF.

The chain links TRBV29-1 to TRBJ2-3; a weak D match, TRBD2 (6 bases). The CDR3 spans 14 residues. Germline CDR1 SQVTM, CDR2 ANQGSEA. V dropped 7 bases and J dropped 0 bases, with 14 bases sitting between them. The chain's CDR3 is CSGAGTESTDTQYF. The CDR3 bases are TGCAGCGGGGCGGGGACGGAGAGCACAGATACGCAGTATTTT.

The gene calls are TRBV11-2 and TRBJ2-7; D call uncertain. The CDR3 has 14 residues. Germline CDR1 is SGHAT and CDR2 is FQNNGV. V was trimmed by 5 bases and J by 0 bases, leaving 11 bases between them. The CDR3 loop is CASSIRVISYEQYF. DNA for the CDR3: TGTGCCAGCAGCATCCGAGTGATCTCCTACGAGCAGTACTTC.

The chain recombines TRBV19 with TRBJ2-7, with 11 bases that match TRBD1. Germline V gives CDR1 LNHDA, CDR2 SQIVND (reference sequence). This CDR3 comprises 14 residues. Germline trimming cut 7 bases from V and 3 bases from J; bases unmatched to any gene: 5. In DNA form, the CDR3 reads TGTGCCAGTAATTCCGGGACAGGGGGCTACGAGCAGTACTTC. Its protein is CASNSGTGGYEQYF.

The rearrangement joins TRBV5-6 to TRBJ2-7, with D possibly TRBD2 on 6 matching bases. Germline V lookup: CDR1 SGHDT, CDR2 YYEEEE. CDR3 size: 15 residues. Trimming stripped 1 base from V and 0 bases from J, with 11 bases between. The CDR3 spells CASSLLAVGSYEQYF. The DNA for the CDR3 is TGTGCCAGCAGCTTGTTAGCGGTAGGCTCCTACGAGCAGTACTTC.

About this clone itself: The sample has other DNA sequences that encode this CDR3 too. The rearrangement joins TRBV3-1 (or the pseudogene TRBV3-2) to TRBJ1-2; possibly TRBD1 for D (5 bases). This CDR3 spans 11 amino acids. CDR1 and CDR2 (germline): LGHDT, YNNKEL (reference sequence). V lost 6 bases and J 7 bases, leaving 9 bases between the germline ends. DNA of the CDR3: TGTGCCAGCAGTCGGGGCCGTGGCTACACCTTC. Translated: CASSRGRGYTF.

This clone was seen a single time. The chain is built from TRBV9 and TRBJ2-2; D gene ambiguous. Germline V gene lookup returns CDR1 SGDLS and CDR2 YYNGEE. The CDR3 extends over 12 amino acids. Trimming stripped 2 bases from V and 6 bases from J, with 5 bases between. CDR3 sequence: CASSVIPGELFF. The CDR3 DNA is TGTGCCAGCAGCGTTATCCCCGGGGAGCTGTTTTTT.

The chain carries TRBV10-3 and TRBJ1-1; the D gene is possibly TRBD1 (6 bases). The CDR3 is made up of 14 amino acids. Germline assignment: CDR1 ENHRY and CDR2 SYGVKD. With 8 bases removed from V and 1 base from J, the gap between germline ends came to 14 bases. The CDR3 loop is CAISSGGRNTEAFF. The CDR3 nucleotides read TGTGCCATCTCTTCGGGGGGGCGGAACACTGAAGCTTTCTTT.

The chain couples TRBV18 to TRBJ1-5; tentative D call: TRBD1 (5 bases). The CDR3 contains 15 residues. From germline, CDR1 is KGHSH and CDR2 LQKENI. V was pared by 3 bases and J by 4 bases, with 13 bases between. The DNA of the CDR3 is TGTGCCAGCTCACCCCGGACATCCTTTAATCAGCCCCAGCATTTT. The encoded protein is CASSPRTSFNQPQHF.

This chain links TRBV19 with TRBJ2-1; D remains ambiguous. V gave up 4 bases and J gave up 8 bases, with 12 bases separating them. This CDR3 contains 13 residues. From germline, CDR1 is LNHDA and CDR2 SQIVND (reference sequence). For the CDR3, the DNA is TGTGCCAGTAGTAGACCAGCTAGAGATGAGCAGTTCTTC. Its translation is CASSRPARDEQFF.

The V call is TRBV3-1 (or the pseudogene TRBV3-2), the J call TRBJ1-6; no clear D gene. V shed 0 bases and J shed 7 bases, with 10 bases lying between them. Germline CDR1 reads LGHDT; CDR2 reads YNNKEL (reference sequence). CDR3 length: 15 residues. The CDR3 protein is CASSQDLADNSPLHF. As DNA, the CDR3 is TGTGCCAGCAGCCAAGACTTGGCAGACAATTCACCCCTCCACTTT.

This chain joins TRBV3-1 (or the pseudogene TRBV3-2) and TRBJ2-2; tentative D call: TRBD1 (6 bases). Trimming left V 3 bases short and J 6 bases short, with 17 bases between. Germline CDR1 reads LGHDT; CDR2 reads YNNKEL (reference sequence). CDR3 size: 16 residues. DNA for the CDR3: TGTGCCAGCAGCCAGCCATCAGAACAGGGTTCCGGGGAGCTGTTTTTT. Its protein is CASSQPSEQGSGELFF.

Notes on this clone: The junction shows a germline mismatch at one end, possibly a read error. The chain is built from TRBV4-3 and TRBJ1-2; TRBD1 might be the D (5 bases). This CDR3 has 15 amino acids. The germline gives CDR1 LGHNA, CDR2 YSLEER. The CDR3 nucleotides read TGCGCCAGCAGCCTCCGGTTGGGGGAAGGGGCGGTTCTCGGCTTC. Amino acid sequence: CASSLRLGEGAVLGF.

In this sample, this clone turned up a few times. The J gene is TRBJ2-5, the V gene TRBV7-9, with 7 positions matching TRBD1. The CDR3 loop spans 15 amino acids. The J segment lost 4 bases and the V segment lost 2 bases, leaving 7 bases of the junction unmatched. The V gene's germline CDR1 is SEHNR and CDR2 FQNEAQ (reference sequence). CDR3 residues: CASSLTRGRGETQYF. In DNA form, the CDR3 reads TGTGCCAGCAGCTTAACTAGGGGGCGCGGAGAGACCCAGTACTTC.